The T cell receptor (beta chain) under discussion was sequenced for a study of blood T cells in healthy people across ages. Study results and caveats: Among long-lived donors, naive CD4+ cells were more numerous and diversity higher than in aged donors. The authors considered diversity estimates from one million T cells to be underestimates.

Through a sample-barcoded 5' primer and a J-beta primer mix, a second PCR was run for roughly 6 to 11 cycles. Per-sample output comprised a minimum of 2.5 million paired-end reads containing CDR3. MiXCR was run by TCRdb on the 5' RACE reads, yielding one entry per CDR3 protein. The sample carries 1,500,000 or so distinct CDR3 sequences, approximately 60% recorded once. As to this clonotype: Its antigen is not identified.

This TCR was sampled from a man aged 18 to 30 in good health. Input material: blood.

This chain's CDR3 is CASTGLGDTQYF. CDR3 DNA sequence: TGTGCCAGCACGGGCCTTGGAGATACGCAGTATTTT. The chain joins TRBV9 to TRBJ2-3; no reliable D call. V gave up 6 bases and J gave up 5 bases, with 10 bases separating them. The CDR3 contains 12 residues. Per the germline V gene, CDR1 is SGDLS and CDR2 is YYNGEE.